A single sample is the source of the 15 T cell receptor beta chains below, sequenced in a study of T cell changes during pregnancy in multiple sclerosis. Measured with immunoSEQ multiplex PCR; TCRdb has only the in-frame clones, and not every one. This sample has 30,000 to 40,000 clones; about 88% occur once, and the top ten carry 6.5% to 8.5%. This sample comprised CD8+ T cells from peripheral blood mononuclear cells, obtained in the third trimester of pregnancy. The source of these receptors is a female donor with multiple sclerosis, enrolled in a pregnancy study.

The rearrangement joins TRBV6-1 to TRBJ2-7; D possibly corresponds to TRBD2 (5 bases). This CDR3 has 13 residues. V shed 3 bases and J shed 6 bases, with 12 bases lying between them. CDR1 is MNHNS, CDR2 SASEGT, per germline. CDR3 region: CASSEAGLGEQYF. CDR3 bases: TGTGCCAGCAGTGAGGCAGGACTCGGCGAGCAGTACTTC.

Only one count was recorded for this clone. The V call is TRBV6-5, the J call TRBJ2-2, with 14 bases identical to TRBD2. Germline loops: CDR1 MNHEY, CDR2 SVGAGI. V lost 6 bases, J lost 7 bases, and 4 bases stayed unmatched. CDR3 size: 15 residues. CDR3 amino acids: CASRGLAGVHGELFF. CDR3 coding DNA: TGTGCCAGCAGGGGACTAGCGGGGGTCCACGGGGAGCTGTTTTTT.

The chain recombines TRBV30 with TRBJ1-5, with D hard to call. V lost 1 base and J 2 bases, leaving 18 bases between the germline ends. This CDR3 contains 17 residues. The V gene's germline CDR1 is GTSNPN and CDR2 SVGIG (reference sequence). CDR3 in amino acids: CAWSGPGAIRGNQPQHF. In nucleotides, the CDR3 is TGTGCCTGGAGTGGGCCAGGCGCGATACGAGGCAATCAGCCCCAGCATTTT.

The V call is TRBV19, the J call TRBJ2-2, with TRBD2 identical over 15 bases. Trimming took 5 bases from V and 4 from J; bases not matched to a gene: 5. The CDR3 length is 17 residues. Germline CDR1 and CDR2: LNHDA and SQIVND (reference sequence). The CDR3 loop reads CASSGRTSGGATGELFF. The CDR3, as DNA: TGTGCCAGTAGTGGTCGGACTAGCGGGGGGGCCACCGGGGAGCTGTTTTTT.

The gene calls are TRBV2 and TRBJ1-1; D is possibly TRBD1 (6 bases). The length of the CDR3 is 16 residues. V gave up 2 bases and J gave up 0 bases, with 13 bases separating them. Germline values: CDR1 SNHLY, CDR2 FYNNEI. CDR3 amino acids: CASSERGASVNTEAFF. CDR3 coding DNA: TGTGCCAGCAGTGAACGGGGGGCGTCGGTGAACACTGAAGCTTTCTTT. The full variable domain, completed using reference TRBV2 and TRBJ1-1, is EPEVTQTPSHQVTQMGQEVILRCVPISNHLYFYWYRQILGQKVEFLVSFYNNEISEKSEIFDDQFSVERPDGSNFTLKIRSTKLEDSAMYFCASSERGASVNTEAFFGQGTRLTVV.

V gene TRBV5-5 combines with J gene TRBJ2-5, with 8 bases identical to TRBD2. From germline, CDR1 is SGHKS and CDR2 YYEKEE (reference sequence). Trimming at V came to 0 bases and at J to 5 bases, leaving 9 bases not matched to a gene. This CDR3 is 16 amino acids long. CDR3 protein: CASSLVRGGTGETQYF. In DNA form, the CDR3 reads TGTGCCAGCAGCTTGGTACGCGGGGGGACGGGTGAGACCCAGTACTTC.

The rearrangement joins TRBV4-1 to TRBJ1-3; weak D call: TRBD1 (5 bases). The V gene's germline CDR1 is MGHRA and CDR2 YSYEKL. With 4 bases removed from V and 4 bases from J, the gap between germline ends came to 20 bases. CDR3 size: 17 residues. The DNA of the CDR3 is TGCGCCAGCAGCCTCGCCCCGGGGGGGTCCGAAGGAAACACCATATATTTT. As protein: CASSLAPGGSEGNTIYF.

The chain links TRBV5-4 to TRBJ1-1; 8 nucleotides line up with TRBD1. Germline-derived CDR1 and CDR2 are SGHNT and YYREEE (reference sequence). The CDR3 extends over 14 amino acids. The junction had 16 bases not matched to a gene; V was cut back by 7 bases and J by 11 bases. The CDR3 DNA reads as TGTGCCAGCTCATCGCCGGACAGGGAAGTGAGGGCTTTCTTT. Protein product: CASSSPDREVRAFF.

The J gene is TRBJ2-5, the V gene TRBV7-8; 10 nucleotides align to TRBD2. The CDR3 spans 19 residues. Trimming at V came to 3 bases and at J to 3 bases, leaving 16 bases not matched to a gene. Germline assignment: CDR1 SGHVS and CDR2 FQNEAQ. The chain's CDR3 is CASSFRYLSSGGLEETQYF. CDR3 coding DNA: TGTGCCAGCAGCTTTCGGTACCTTTCTAGCGGGGGATTGGAAGAGACCCAGTACTTC.

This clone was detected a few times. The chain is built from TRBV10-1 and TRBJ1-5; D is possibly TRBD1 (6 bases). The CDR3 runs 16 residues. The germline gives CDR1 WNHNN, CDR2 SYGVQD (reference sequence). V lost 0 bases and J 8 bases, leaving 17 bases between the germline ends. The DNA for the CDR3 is TGCGCCAGCAGTGAGTCTCGAGGACAGACAACTAAGCCCCAGCATTTT. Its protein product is CASSESRGQTTKPQHF.

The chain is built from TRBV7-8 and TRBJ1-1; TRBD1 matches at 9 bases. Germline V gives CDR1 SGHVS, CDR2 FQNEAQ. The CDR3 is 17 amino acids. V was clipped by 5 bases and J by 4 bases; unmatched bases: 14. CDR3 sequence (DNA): TGTGCCAGCAGCACCCCGGGACAGGGAGTCTTAGGCACTGAAGCTTTCTTT. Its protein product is CASSTPGQGVLGTEAFF. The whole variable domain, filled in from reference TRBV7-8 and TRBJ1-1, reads GAGVSQSPRYKVAKRGQDVALRCDPISGHVSLFWYQQALGQGPEFLTYFQNEAQLDKSGLPSDRFFAERPEGSVSTLKIQRTQQEDSAVYLCASSTPGQGVLGTEAFFGQGTRLTVV.

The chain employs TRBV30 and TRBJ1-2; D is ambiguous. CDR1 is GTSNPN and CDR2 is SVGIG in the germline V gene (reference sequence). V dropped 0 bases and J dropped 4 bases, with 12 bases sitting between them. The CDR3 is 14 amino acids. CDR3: CAWSVERGTYGYTF. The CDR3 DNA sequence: TGTGCCTGGAGTGTAGAACGGGGAACCTATGGCTACACCTTC.

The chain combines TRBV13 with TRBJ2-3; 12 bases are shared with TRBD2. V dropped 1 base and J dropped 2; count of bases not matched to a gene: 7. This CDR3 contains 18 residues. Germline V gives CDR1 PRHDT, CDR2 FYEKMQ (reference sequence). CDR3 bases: TGTGCCAGCAGCTTAGCAGGACTAGCGGGGCGCACCACAGATACGCAGTATTTT. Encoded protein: CASSLAGLAGRTTDTQYF.

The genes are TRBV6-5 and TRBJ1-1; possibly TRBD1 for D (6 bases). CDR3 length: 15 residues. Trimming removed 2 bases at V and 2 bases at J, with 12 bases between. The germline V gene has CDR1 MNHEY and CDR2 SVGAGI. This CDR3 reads CASSYMAGANTEAFF. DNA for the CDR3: TGTGCCAGCAGTTACATGGCAGGGGCTAACACTGAAGCTTTCTTT.

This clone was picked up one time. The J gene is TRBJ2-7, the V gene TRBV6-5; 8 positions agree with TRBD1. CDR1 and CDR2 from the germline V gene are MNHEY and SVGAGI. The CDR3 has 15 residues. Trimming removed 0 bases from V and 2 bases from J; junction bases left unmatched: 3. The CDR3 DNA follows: TGTGCCAGCAGTTACTCCCAGGGGGCTGCCTACGAGCAGTACTTC. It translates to CASSYSQGAAYEQYF.